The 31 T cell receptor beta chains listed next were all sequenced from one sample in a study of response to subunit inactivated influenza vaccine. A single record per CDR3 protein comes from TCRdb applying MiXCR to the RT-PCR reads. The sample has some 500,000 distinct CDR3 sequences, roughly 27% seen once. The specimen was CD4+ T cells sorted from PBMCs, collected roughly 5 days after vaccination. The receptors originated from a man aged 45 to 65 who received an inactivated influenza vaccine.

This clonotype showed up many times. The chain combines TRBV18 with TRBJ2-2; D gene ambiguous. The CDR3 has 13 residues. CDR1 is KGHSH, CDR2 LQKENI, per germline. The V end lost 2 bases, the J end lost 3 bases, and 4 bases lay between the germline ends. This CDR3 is CASSPRDTGELFF. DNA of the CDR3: TGTGCCAGCTCACCAAGAGACACCGGGGAGCTGTTTTTT. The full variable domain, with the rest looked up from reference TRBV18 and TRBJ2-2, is NAGVMQNPRHLVRRRGQEARLRCSPMKGHSHVYWYRQLPEEGLKFMVYLQKENIIDESGMPKERFSAEFPKEGPSILRIQQVVRGDSAAYFCASSPRDTGELFFGEGSRLTVL.

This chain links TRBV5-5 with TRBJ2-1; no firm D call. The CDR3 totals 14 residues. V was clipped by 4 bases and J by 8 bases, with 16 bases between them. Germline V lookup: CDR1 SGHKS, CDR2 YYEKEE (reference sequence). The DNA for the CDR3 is TGTGCCAGCAGCCAATTGGGCAGTAGGGATGAGCAGTTCTTC. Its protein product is CASSQLGSRDEQFF.

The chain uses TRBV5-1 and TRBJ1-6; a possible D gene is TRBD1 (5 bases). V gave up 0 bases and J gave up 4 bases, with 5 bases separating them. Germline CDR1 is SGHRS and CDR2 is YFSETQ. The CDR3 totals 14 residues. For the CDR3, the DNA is TGCGCCAGCAGCTTGGACAGGTATAATTCACCCCTCCACTTT. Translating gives CASSLDRYNSPLHF.

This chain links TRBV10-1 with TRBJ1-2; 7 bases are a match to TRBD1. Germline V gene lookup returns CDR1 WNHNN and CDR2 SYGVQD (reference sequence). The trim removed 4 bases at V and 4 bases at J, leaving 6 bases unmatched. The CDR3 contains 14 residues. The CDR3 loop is CASSARGFGYGYTF. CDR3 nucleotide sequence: TGCGCCAGCAGTGCCAGGGGGTTCGGCTATGGCTACACCTTC.

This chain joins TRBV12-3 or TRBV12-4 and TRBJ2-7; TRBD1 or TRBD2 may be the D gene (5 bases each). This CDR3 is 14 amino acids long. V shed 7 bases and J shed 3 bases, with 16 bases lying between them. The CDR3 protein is CASNTPGPSYEQYF. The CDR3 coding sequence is TGTGCCAGCAACACCCCGGGACCAAGCTACGAGCAGTACTTC.

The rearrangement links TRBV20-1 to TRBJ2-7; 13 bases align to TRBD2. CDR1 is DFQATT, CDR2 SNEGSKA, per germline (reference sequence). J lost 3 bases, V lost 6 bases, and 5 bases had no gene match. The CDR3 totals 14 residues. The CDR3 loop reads CSASGLAGNYEQYF. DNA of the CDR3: TGCAGTGCGTCGGGACTAGCGGGGAACTACGAGCAGTACTTC.

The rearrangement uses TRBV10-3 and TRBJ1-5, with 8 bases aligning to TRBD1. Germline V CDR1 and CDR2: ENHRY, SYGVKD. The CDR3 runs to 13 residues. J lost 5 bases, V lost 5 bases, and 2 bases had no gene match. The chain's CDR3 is CAISQQGDQPQHF. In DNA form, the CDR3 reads TGTGCCATCAGTCAACAGGGGGATCAGCCCCAGCATTTT.

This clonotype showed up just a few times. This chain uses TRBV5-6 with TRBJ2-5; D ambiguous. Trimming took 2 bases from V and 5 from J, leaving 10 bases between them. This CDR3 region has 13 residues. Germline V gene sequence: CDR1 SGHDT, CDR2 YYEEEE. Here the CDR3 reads CASSFLGTETQYF. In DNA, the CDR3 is TGTGCCAGCAGCTTTCTCGGAACGGAGACCCAGTACTTC.

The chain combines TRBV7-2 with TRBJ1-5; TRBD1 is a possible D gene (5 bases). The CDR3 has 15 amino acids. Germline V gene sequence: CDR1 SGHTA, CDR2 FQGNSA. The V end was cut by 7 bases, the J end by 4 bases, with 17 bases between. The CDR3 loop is CASNSKAGANQPQHF. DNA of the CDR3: TGTGCCAGCAACTCGAAGGCCGGGGCGAATCAGCCCCAGCATTTT.

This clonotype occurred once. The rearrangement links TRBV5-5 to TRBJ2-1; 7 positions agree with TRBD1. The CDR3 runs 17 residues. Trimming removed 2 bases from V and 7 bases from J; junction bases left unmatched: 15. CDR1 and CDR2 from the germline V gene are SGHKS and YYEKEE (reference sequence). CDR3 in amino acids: CASSFVWARQGRNEQFF. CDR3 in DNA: TGTGCCAGCAGCTTTGTTTGGGCGCGACAGGGAAGAAATGAGCAGTTCTTC.

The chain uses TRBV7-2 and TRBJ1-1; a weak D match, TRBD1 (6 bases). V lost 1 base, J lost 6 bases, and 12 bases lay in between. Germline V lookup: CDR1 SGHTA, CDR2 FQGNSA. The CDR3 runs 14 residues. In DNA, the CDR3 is TGTGCCAGCAGCTTAGTACCGGGGGCAGCTGAAGCTTTCTTT. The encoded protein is CASSLVPGAAEAFF. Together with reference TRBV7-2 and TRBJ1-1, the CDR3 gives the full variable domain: GAGVSQSPSNKVTEKGKDVELRCDPISGHTALYWYRQSLGQGLEFLIYFQGNSAPDKSGLPSDRFSAERTGGSVSTLTIQRTQQEDSAVYLCASSLVPGAAEAFFGQGTRLTVV.

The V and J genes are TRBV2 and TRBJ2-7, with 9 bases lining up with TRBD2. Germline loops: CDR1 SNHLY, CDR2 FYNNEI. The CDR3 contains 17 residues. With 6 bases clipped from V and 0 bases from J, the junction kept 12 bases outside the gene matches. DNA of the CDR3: TGTGCCAGCAGGGTTCGAGCGGGGGGACCCAGCTCCTACGAGCAGTACTTC. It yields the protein CASRVRAGGPSSYEQYF. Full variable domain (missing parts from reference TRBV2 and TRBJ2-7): EPEVTQTPSHQVTQMGQEVILRCVPISNHLYFYWYRQILGQKVEFLVSFYNNEISEKSEIFDDQFSVERPDGSNFTLKIRSTKLEDSAMYFCASRVRAGGPSSYEQYFGPGTRLTVT.

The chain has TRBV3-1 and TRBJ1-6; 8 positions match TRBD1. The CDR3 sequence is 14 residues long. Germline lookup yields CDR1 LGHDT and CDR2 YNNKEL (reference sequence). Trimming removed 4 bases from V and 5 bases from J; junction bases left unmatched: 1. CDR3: CASSRTGNNSPLHF. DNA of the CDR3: TGTGCCAGCAGCCGGACAGGGAATAATTCACCCCTCCACTTT.

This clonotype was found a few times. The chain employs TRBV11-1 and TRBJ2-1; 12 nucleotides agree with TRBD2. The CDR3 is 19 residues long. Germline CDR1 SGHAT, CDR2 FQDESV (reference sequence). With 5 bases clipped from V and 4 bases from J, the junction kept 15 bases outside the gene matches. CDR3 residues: CASSGTDGLAGGHYNEQFF. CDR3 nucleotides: TGTGCCAGCAGCGGCACCGACGGTCTAGCGGGAGGGCATTACAATGAGCAGTTCTTC.

CDR3 loop: CSARTRDGTDTQYF. For the CDR3, the DNA is TGCAGTGCTCGCACAAGGGACGGAACAGATACGCAGTATTTT. The V call is TRBV20-1, the J call TRBJ2-3, with D perhaps assigned TRBD1 or TRBD2 (5 bases each). Germline V lookup: CDR1 DFQATT, CDR2 SNEGSKA (reference sequence). This CDR3 has 14 amino acids. Trimming shortened V by 5 bases and J by 3 bases, and 15 bases separated the two germline ends.

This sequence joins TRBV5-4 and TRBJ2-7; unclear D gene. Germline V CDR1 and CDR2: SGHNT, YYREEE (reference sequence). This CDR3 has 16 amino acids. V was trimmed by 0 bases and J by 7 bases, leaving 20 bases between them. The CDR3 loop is CASSLGAGRLGLEQYF. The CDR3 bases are TGTGCCAGCAGCTTGGGGGCAGGTCGTCTAGGATTGGAGCAGTACTTC.

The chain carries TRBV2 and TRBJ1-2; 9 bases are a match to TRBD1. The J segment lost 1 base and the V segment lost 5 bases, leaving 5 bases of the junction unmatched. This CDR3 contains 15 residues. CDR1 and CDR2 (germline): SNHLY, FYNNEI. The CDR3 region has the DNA TGTGCCAGCAGTCCTGGGACAGGGAATAACTATGGCTACACCTTC. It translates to CASSPGTGNNYGYTF.

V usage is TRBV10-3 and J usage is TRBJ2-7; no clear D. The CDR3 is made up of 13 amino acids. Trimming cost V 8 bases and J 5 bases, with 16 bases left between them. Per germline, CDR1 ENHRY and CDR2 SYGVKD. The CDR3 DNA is TGTGCCATCTACGACGTACTCGTAGACGAGCAGTACTTC. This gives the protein CAIYDVLVDEQYF.

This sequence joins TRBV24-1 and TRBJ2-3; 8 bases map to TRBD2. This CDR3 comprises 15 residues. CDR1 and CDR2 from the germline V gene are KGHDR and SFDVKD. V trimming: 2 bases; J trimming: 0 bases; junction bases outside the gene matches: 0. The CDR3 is CATSDSSGSTDTQYF. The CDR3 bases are TGTGCCACCAGTGATTCTAGCGGGAGCACAGATACGCAGTATTTT.

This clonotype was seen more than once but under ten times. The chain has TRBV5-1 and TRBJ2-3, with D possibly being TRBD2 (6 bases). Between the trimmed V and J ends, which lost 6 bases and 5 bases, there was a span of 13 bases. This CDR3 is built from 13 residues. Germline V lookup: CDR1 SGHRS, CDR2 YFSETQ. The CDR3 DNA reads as TGCGCCAGCACCCCCCCCGGGGGAGATACGCAGTATTTT. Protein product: CASTPPGGDTQYF.

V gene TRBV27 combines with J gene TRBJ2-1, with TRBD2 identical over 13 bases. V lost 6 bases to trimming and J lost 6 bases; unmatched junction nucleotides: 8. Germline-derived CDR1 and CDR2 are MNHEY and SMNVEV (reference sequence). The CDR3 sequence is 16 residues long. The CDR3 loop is CASSRAGTSGTNEQFF. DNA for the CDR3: TGTGCCAGCAGCAGAGCGGGGACTAGCGGGACCAATGAGCAGTTCTTC.

The chain's CDR3 is CASSFSQATGELFF. As DNA, the CDR3 is TGCGCCAGCAGCTTCTCCCAGGCCACCGGGGAGCTGTTTTTT. The rearrangement links TRBV5-1 to TRBJ2-2; D is ambiguous. Germline CDR1 and CDR2: SGHRS and YFSETQ. The V gene lost 2 bases and the J gene lost 4 bases, with 9 bases spanning the gap. The CDR3 length is 14 residues.

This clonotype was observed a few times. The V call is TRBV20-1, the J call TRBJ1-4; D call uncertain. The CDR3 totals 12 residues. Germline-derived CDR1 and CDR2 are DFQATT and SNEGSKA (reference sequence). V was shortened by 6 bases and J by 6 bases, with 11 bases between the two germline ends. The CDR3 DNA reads TGCAGTGCCGACGGCGCAGATGAAAAACTGTTTTTT. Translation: CSADGADEKLFF.

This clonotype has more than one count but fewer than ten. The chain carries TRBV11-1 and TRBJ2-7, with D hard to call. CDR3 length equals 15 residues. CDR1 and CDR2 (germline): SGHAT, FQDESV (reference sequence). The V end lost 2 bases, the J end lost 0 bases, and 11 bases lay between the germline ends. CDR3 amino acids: CASSLQAVNSYEQYF. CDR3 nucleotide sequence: TGTGCCAGCAGCTTACAAGCAGTGAACTCCTACGAGCAGTACTTC. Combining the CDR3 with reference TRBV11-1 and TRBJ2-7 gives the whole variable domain EAEVAQSPRYKITEKSQAVAFWCDPISGHATLYWYRQILGQGPELLVQFQDESVVDDSQLPKDRFSAERLKGVDSTLKIQPAELGDSAMYLCASSLQAVNSYEQYFGPGTRLTVT.

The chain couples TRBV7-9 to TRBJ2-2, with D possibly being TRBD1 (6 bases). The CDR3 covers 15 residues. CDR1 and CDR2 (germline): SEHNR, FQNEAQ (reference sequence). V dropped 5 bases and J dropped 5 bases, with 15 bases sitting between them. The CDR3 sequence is CASSPRGPVTGELFF. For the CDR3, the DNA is TGTGCCAGCAGCCCCAGGGGTCCCGTTACCGGGGAGCTGTTTTTT.

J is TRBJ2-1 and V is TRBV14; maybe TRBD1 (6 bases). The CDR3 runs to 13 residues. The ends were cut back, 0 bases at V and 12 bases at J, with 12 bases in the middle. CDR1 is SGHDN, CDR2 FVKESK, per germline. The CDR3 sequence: CASSQETGRRQFF. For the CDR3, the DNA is TGTGCCAGCAGCCAAGAGACAGGTCGGCGGCAGTTCTTC. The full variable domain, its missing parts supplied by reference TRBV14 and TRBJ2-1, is EAGVTQFPSHSVIEKGQTVTLRCDPISGHDNLYWYRRVMGKEIKFLLHFVKESKQDESGMPNNRFLAERTGGTYSTLKVQPAELEDSGVYFCASSQETGRRQFFGPGTRLTVL.

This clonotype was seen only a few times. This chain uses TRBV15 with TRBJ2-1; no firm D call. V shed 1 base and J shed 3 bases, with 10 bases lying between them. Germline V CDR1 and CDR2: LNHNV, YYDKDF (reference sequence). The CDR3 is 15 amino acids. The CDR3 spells CATSRVRAYYNEQFF. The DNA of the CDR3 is TGTGCCACCAGCAGAGTGCGAGCGTACTACAATGAGCAGTTCTTC.

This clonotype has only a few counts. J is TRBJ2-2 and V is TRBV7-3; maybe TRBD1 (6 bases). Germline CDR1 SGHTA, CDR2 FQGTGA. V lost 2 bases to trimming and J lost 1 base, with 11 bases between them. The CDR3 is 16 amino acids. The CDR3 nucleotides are TGTGCCAGCAGCTTACTGGGGGCGGGGAACACCGGGGAGCTGTTTTTT. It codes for CASSLLGAGNTGELFF.

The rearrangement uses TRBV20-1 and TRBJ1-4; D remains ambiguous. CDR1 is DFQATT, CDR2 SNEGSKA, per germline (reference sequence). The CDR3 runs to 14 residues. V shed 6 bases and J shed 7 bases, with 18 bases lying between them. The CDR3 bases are TGCAGTGCGGGGAAACCGGTACCTTTTGAAAAACTGTTTTTT. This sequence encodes CSAGKPVPFEKLFF.

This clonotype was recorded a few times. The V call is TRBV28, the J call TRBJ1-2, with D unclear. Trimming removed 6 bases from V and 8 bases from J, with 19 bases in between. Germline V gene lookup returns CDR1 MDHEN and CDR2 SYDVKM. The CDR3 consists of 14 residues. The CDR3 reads CASSRETSSLGYTF. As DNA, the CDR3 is TGTGCCAGCAGCCGGGAGACGAGCTCCCTGGGCTACACCTTC.

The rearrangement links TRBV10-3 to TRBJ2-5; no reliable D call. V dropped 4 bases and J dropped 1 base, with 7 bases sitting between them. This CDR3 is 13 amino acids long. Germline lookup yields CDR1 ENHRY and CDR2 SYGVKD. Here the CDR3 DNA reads TGTGCCATCAGTGTCACAGTCCAAGAGACCCAGTACTTC. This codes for CAISVTVQETQYF.